A single sample gave rise to the 5 T cell receptor beta chains below, sequenced in a study of shared clonotypes between healthy human individuals. Naive CD8 cells, CD45RO-negative and positively selected for CCR7, excluded terminally differentiated effector memory CD45RA+ cells. Some clones are missing from TCRdb's copy, which holds only in-frame ones; the method was immunoSEQ multiplex PCR. The data hold approximately 2,000,000 clones, with around 95% observed a single time. The sequenced sample consisted of naive CD8+ T cells from PBMCs. Receptors originate from a man aged 18 to 29 in good health. Some clones in this sample may be carry-over from other donors' samples.

V usage is TRBV30 and J usage is TRBJ1-2; D is uncertain. The CDR3 covers 13 residues. Germline V gives CDR1 GTSNPN, CDR2 SVGIG (reference sequence). The V gene lost 0 bases and the J gene lost 3 bases, with 8 bases spanning the gap. Here the CDR3 reads CAWSVRGYYGYTF. The CDR3 bases are TGTGCCTGGAGTGTACGAGGGTACTATGGCTACACCTTC.

The V gene is TRBV2, the J gene TRBJ2-1; D remains ambiguous. Germline assignment: CDR1 SNHLY and CDR2 FYNNEI. Trimming shortened V by 1 base and J by 15 bases, and 16 bases separated the two germline ends. CDR3 size: 13 residues. The CDR3 region is CASSEGIRISPFF. As DNA, the CDR3 is TGTGCCAGCAGTGAAGGTATTAGGATCTCACCGTTCTTC.

V and J are TRBV9 and TRBJ2-2, with D hard to call. Between the trimmed V and J ends, which lost 2 bases and 1 base, there was a span of 3 bases. This CDR3 contains 13 residues. Germline V CDR1 and CDR2: SGDLS, YYNGEE. CDR3 protein: CASSVWNTGELFF. The DNA for the CDR3 is TGTGCCAGCAGCGTTTGGAACACCGGGGAGCTGTTTTTT. Based on the CDR3 plus reference TRBV9 and TRBJ2-2, the full variable domain is DSGVTQTPKHLITATGQRVTLRCSPRSGDLSVYWYQQSLDQGLQFLIQYYNGEERAKGNILERFSAQQFPDLHSELNLSSLELGDSALYFCASSVWNTGELFFGEGSRLTVL.

This sequence joins TRBV5-5 and TRBJ2-1; 10 positions match TRBD1. CDR1 and CDR2 (germline): SGHKS, YYEKEE (reference sequence). The trim removed 4 bases at V and 9 bases at J, leaving 10 bases unmatched. This CDR3 has 15 residues. The CDR3 loop reads CASSEDRGSPTEQFF. The DNA of the CDR3 is TGTGCCAGCAGCGAGGACAGGGGGTCCCCCACTGAGCAGTTCTTC.

CDR3 DNA sequence: TGTGCCAGCAGGGGATTAGGGGGCGAGCAGTACTTC. The encoded protein is CASRGLGGEQYF. V usage is TRBV6-1 and J usage is TRBJ2-7; tentatively, D is TRBD1 (6 bases). Trimming removed 6 bases at V and 6 bases at J, with 12 bases between. This CDR3 is 12 amino acids long. Germline V gene data show CDR1 as MNHNS and CDR2 as SASEGT.